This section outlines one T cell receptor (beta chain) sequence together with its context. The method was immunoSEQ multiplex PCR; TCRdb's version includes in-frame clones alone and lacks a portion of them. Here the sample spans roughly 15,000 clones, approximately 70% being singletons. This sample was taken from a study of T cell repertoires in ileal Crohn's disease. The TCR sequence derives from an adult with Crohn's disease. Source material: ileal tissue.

This chain's CDR3 is CASSYTSAYTGELFF. The DNA for the CDR3 is TGTGCCAGCAGTTACACTAGCGCCTACACCGGGGAGCTGTTTTTT. V gene TRBV2 combines with J gene TRBJ2-2; 7 positions match TRBD2. Trimming cost V 5 bases and J 3 bases; bases outside gene matches: 6. Germline CDR1 reads SNHLY; CDR2 reads FYNNEI. This CDR3 comprises 15 residues.